This entry is about one TCR beta chain. Its antigen is as yet unknown. A multiplex PCR was run with 60 Vbeta primers and 13 Jbeta primers. Generated by immunoSEQ multiplex PCR, the TCRdb table keeps only in-frame clones and is missing some. This sample has 55,000 or so clones, with around four fifths found just once. This sample stems from a study of cytomegalovirus exposure and HLA in healthy donors. Whole-study results and caveats: The listing of roughly 160 TCR beta chains classed them as cytomegalovirus-associated.

V was cut by 6 bases and J by 2 bases, with 6 bases left in between. CDR1 is ENHRY and CDR2 is SYGVKD in the germline V gene. The CDR3 runs 12 residues. The chain couples TRBV10-3 to TRBJ2-3, with D unclear. The sequence was collected from a man younger than 40 in good health and CMV-seronegative. The material sequenced was PBMCs. The DNA for the CDR3 is TGTGCCATCAGGGCCCACACAGATACGCAGTATTTT. Translating gives CAIRAHTDTQYF.